Reported below is one T cell receptor beta chain. What it recognizes is unknown. This specimen belongs to a study of long-term antiretroviral therapy in people with HIV. Background on the study: The oldest specimens predate the 2015 immediate-ART recommendation by about a decade.

Study-wide findings and caveats: Clones showing expansion before ART dominated the repertoire at all time points. ART-treated samples gained diversity yet remained below transplant donor controls.

This was the immunoSEQ v3.0 assay at survey level. Target depth was roughly 35,000-55,000 T-cell genomes per sample. Using immunoSEQ multiplex PCR, the repertoire was profiled, and TCRdb retains in-frame clones only, with some absent. This sample carries 15,000 to 20,000 clones, 84% of them seen once, and the ten largest clones take roughly 8.3%. Between the trimmed V and J ends, which lost 7 bases and 0 bases, there was a span of 8 bases. Germline V gives CDR1 MNHNY, CDR2 SVGAGI (reference sequence). This CDR3 contains 13 residues. The TCR comes from a young man with HIV. The sequences come from unsorted PBMCs, collected 0.1 years after starting antiretroviral therapy. V gene TRBV6-6 combines with J gene TRBJ2-3; TRBD2 might be the D (6 bases). CDR3 bases: TGTGCCAGCATTGGGACTAGCACAGATACGCAGTATTTT. Protein: CASIGTSTDTQYF.